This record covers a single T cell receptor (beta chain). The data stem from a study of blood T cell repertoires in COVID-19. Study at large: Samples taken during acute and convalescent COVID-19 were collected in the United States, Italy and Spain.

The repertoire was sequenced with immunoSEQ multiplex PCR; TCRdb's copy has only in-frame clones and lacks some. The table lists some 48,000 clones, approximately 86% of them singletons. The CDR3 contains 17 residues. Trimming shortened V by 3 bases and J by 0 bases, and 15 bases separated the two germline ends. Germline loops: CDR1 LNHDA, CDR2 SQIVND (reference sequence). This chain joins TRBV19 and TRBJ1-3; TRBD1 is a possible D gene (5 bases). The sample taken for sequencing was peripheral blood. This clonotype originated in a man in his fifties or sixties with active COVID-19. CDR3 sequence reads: CASSMGSGTLSGNTIYF. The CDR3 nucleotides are TGTGCCAGTAGTATGGGAAGCGGGACTCTCTCTGGAAACACCATATATTTT. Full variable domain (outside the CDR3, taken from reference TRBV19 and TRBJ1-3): DGGITQSPKYLFRKEGQNVTLSCEQNLNHDAMYWYRQDPGQGLRLIYYSQIVNDFQKGDIAEGYSVSREKKESFPLTVTSAQKNPTAFYLCASSMGSGTLSGNTIYFGEGSWLTVV.